The rows below give T cell receptor beta chains drawn from one sample of a study of beta chain features in type 1 diabetes. Libraries were prepared by immunoSEQ multiplex PCR; TCRdb keeps only in-frame clonotypes and omits some of them. The profile covers hundreds of thousands of clones, with roughly 12% appearing a single time and 0.008% to 0.011% taken by the ten largest. Sequencing was done on a sample of naive CD4+ T cells from blood. Receptors were obtained from a woman aged 18 to 35 with type 1 diabetes. The CDR3 runs from the conserved cysteine through the conserved F or W. Each record gives: clone size, D gene, J gene, V gene, CDR3 protein, CDR3 DNA. D genes are given only for firm matches. Where a row states a size, it is once, few, many or the class of an expanded clone; other rows omit it.

NA TRBD2 TRBJ2-7 TRBV13 CASSPSGVTYEQYF TGTGCCAGCAGCCCAAGCGGGGTGACCTACGAGCAGTACTTC
few NA TRBJ2-7 TRBV11-2 CASSLDQAGTYEQYF TGTGCCAGCAGCTTAGATCAAGCGGGCACCTACGAGCAGTACTTC
NA TRBD2 TRBJ2-3 TRBV4-1 CASSLPLAGVTDTQYF TGCGCCAGCAGCCTCCCATTAGCGGGAGTTACTGATACGCAGTATTTT
NA TRBD2 TRBJ2-7 TRBV28 CASRLTAGGSEQYF TGTGCCAGCAGACTTACAGCGGGAGGCTCCGAGCAGTACTTC
NA NA TRBJ2-1 TRBV7-3 CASSLGRENSYNEQFF TGTGCCAGCAGCTTAGGACGGGAGAACTCCTACAATGAGCAGTTCTTC
NA NA TRBJ2-3 TRBV6-5 CASRPAASGTDTQYF TGTGCCAGCAGGCCAGCGGCTAGCGGCACAGATACGCAGTATTTT
NA TRBD1 TRBJ1-2 TRBV27 CASSMLDRVGNYVGYTF TGTGCCAGCAGTATGCTGGACAGGGTAGGGAATTATGTTGGCTACACCTTC
NA NA TRBJ2-3 TRBV11-2 CASSSRQRNTQYF TGTGCCAGCAGCTCGAGACAGAGAAATACGCAGTATTTT
NA NA TRBJ2-7 TRBV2 CASSPAYEQYF TGTGCCAGCAGCCCTGCCTACGAGCAGTACTTC
few TRBD1 TRBJ2-7 TRBV27 CASSSRGLSEQYF TGTGCCAGCAGTTCCAGGGGGCTTTCCGAGCAGTACTTC
NA NA TRBJ1-2 TRBV7-2 CASSLVVRGDGANYGYTF TGTGCCAGCAGCTTAGTCGTTCGGGGGGACGGAGCTAACTATGGCTACACCTTC
NA TRBD2 TRBJ2-6 TRBV5-4 CASSPTSGARGGANVLTF TGTGCCAGCAGTCCGACTAGCGGGGCCCGGGGAGGGGCCAACGTCCTGACTTTC
NA NA TRBJ2-7 TRBV7-2 CASSSRPGEEQYF TGTGCCAGCAGCTCGCGGCCCGGTGAAGAGCAGTACTTC
few TRBD1 TRBJ2-5 TRBV7-2 CASSYQGASETQYF TGTGCCAGCAGCTATCAGGGGGCTAGCGAGACCCAGTACTTC
few TRBD1 TRBJ2-1 TRBV7-2 CASSFDRGSYNEQFF TGTGCCAGCAGCTTCGACAGGGGCTCCTACAATGAGCAGTTCTTC
NA NA TRBJ2-4 TRBV18 CASSPRERNIQYF TGTGCCAGCTCACCTCGGGAGAGAAACATTCAGTACTTC
NA NA TRBJ1-4 TRBV18 CASSPTGTNEKLFF TGTGCCAGCTCACCAACAGGGACTAATGAAAAACTGTTTTTT
NA TRBD1 TRBJ1-4 TRBV9 CASSVLGQGGEKLFF TGTGCCAGCAGCGTACTGGGACAGGGAGGTGAAAAACTGTTTTTT
NA NA TRBJ1-2 TRBV30 CAWSFDSVGYTF TGTGCCTGGAGTTTTGACAGCGTTGGCTACACCTTC
few TRBD1 TRBJ2-2 TRBV6-5 CASSRTGNTGELFF TGTGCCAGCAGTAGGACAGGGAACACCGGGGAGCTGTTTTTT
NA TRBD2 TRBJ2-3 TRBV7-2 CASSLGLAGQSTDTQYF TGTGCCAGCAGCTTAGGTCTAGCGGGACAATCCACAGATACGCAGTATTTT
few TRBD1 TRBJ2-3 TRBV29-1 CSVRRQGDTQYF TGCAGCGTTAGAAGACAGGGGGATACGCAGTATTTT
few NA TRBJ1-3 TRBV29-1 CSARQVAGNTIYF TGCAGCGCGAGACAGGTTGCAGGAAACACCATATATTTT
NA NA TRBJ2-7 TRBV30 CAWSAQGYEQYF TGTGCCTGGAGTGCTCAGGGCTACGAGCAGTACTTC
NA NA TRBJ2-5 TRBV6-5 CASSNRRAGAETQYF TGTGCCAGCAGTAACCGGAGGGCGGGGGCAGAGACCCAGTACTTC
NA TRBD1 TRBJ1-1 TRBV7-9 CASTVTGVGTEAFF TGTGCCAGCACTGTGACAGGGGTGGGTACTGAAGCTTTCTTT
NA NA TRBJ1-2 TRBV5-8 CASSRTRGSYGYTF TGTGCCAGCAGCCGCACTCGGGGAAGCTATGGCTACACCTTC
few TRBD1 TRBJ2-7 TRBV5-4 CASSLPGQDAYEQYF TGTGCCAGCAGCTTACCGGGACAGGATGCCTACGAGCAGTACTTC
few NA TRBJ2-3 TRBV13 CASSPQRGGNTQYF TGTGCCAGCAGCCCTCAGAGGGGGGGAAATACGCAGTATTTT
NA TRBD2 TRBJ2-7 TRBV30 CAWSRYRGSRAYEQYF TGTGCCTGGAGTAGGTACCGCGGGAGTAGGGCCTACGAGCAGTACTTC
NA NA TRBJ1-5 TRBV25-1 CASSGRVGQPQHF TGTGCCAGCAGTGGCAGGGTGGGTCAGCCCCAGCATTTT
NA TRBD1 TRBJ2-1 TRBV6-6 CASKASQGARYNEQFF TGTGCCAGCAAGGCATCGCAGGGGGCTCGGTACAATGAGCAGTTCTTC
NA NA TRBJ1-5 TRBV7-9 CASSYGGLGNQPQHF TGTGCCAGCAGCTACGGGGGGCTTGGCAATCAGCCCCAGCATTTT
NA NA TRBJ1-2 TRBV14 CASSSVNGYTF TGTGCCAGCAGCTCAGTAAATGGCTACACCTTC
once TRBD1 TRBJ2-3 TRBV5-1 CASSSDRTIDTQYF TGCGCCAGCAGCTCGGACAGGACGATAGATACGCAGTATTTT
NA TRBD1 TRBJ2-7 TRBV2 CATTGVGGYEQYF TGTGCCACCACAGGGGTAGGGGGCTACGAGCAGTACTTC
NA TRBD2 TRBJ2-7 TRBV6-5 CASAASGTLIYEQYF TGTGCCAGCGCTGCTAGCGGGACCCTAATCTACGAGCAGTACTTC
NA NA TRBJ2-7 TRBV5-5 CASSAIEAGTYEQYF TGTGCCAGCAGCGCCATTGAGGCAGGGACCTACGAGCAGTACTTC
NA TRBD2 TRBJ2-2 TRBV5-6 CASSLGLAGTNTGELFF TGTGCCAGCAGCTTGGGACTAGCGGGGACTAACACCGGGGAGCTGTTTTTT
few TRBD1 TRBJ1-5 TRBV7-6 CASSSGQGMVQHF TGTGCCAGCAGCTCGGGACAGGGGATGGTCCAGCATTTT
few NA TRBJ2-7 TRBV2 CASSETGAPYEQYF TGTGCCAGCAGTGAAACAGGTGCGCCCTACGAGCAGTACTTC
NA TRBD1 TRBJ2-7 TRBV27 CASSLGTGDSYEQYF TGTGCCAGCAGTTTGGGGACAGGGGACTCCTACGAGCAGTACTTC
NA NA TRBJ1-2 TRBV30 CAWSVQAYGYTF TGTGCCTGGAGTGTACAAGCGTATGGCTACACCTTC
NA TRBD1 TRBJ2-4 TRBV28 CASSGQGSKNIQYF TGTGCCAGCAGTGGACAGGGCTCCAAAAACATTCAGTACTTC
NA NA TRBJ2-5 TRBV10-3 CAINQDRQETQYF TGTGCCATCAACCAGGACAGACAAGAGACCCAGTACTTC
NA NA TRBJ1-4 TRBV25-1 CASSEVPGEKLFF TGTGCCAGCAGTGAAGTGCCGGGTGAAAAACTGTTTTTT
few TRBD1 TRBJ1-5 TRBV7-9 CASSLGTGSQPQHF TGTGCCAGCAGCTTAGGGACAGGAAGTCAGCCCCAGCATTTT
NA NA TRBJ1-1 TRBV5-4 CASSQQGVDTEAFF TGTGCCAGCAGCCAACAGGGAGTCGACACTGAAGCTTTCTTT